This record concerns one T cell receptor (beta chain) sequence. Its specificity is not known. The CDR3 runs to 16 residues. Germline CDR1 and CDR2: LGHNA and YNFKEQ. V was clipped by 0 bases and J by 2 bases; unmatched bases: 5. The data were taken from a study of Ad26.COV2.S vaccination and SARS-CoV-2 variants. Across the whole study: Among those in the COV1001 Ad26.COV2.S trial arm was the donor. By the intramuscular route, Ad26.COV2.S was given once, or twice 56 days apart. Findings and caveats of the study: Ad26.COV2.S recipients had broader spike-specific TCRs (P = 0.0014).

Data came from immunoSEQ multiplex PCR; TCRdb stores just in-frame clones and leaves some out. The sample holds a few hundred thousand clones; about 89% are singletons and the top ten take under 2%. Treatment reported: some 19 received Ad26.COV2.S at low or high dose, single or two shots; about five received placebo; per-sample allocation not given. Sampling was done on day 63 after the first vaccine or placebo injection. Specimen: peripheral blood, collected in a trial of Ad26.COV2.S vaccine versus placebo. The chain has TRBV4-2 and TRBJ2-3, with 7 positions matching TRBD2. The TCR comes from a person between 18 and 65 years old who received the Ad26.COV2.S COVID-19 vaccine or a placebo. The CDR3 DNA reads TGTGCCAGCAGCCAAGAACTGGGAGGGCCCACAGATACGCAGTATTTT. This encodes CASSQELGGPTDTQYF.